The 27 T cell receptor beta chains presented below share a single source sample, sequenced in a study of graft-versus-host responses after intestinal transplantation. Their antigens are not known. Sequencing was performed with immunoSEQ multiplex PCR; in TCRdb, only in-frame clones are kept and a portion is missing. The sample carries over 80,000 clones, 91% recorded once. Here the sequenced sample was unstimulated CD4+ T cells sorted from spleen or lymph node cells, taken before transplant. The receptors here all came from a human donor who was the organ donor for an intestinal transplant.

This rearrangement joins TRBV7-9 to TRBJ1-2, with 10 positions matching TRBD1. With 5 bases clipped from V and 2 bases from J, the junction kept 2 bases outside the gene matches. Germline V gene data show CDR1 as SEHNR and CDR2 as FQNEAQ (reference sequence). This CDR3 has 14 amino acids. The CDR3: CASSRGQGNYGYTF. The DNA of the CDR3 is TGTGCCAGCAGCCGGGGACAGGGGAACTATGGCTACACCTTC.

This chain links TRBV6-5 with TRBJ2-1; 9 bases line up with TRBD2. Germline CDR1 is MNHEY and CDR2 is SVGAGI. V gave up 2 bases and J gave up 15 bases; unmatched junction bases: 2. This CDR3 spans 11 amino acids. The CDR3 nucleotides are TGTGCCAGCAGTTACGCGGGGGGGTTGTTCTTC. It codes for CASSYAGGLFF.

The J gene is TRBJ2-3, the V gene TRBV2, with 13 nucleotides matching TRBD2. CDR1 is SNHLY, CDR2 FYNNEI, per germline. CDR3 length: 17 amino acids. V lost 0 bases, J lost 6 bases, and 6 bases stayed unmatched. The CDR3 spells CASSEAPGLAGEDTQYF. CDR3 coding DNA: TGTGCCAGCAGTGAAGCCCCCGGACTAGCGGGGGAGGATACGCAGTATTTT. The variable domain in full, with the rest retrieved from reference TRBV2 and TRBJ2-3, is EPEVTQTPSHQVTQMGQEVILRCVPISNHLYFYWYRQILGQKVEFLVSFYNNEISEKSEIFDDQFSVERPDGSNFTLKIRSTKLEDSAMYFCASSEAPGLAGEDTQYFGPGTRLTVL.

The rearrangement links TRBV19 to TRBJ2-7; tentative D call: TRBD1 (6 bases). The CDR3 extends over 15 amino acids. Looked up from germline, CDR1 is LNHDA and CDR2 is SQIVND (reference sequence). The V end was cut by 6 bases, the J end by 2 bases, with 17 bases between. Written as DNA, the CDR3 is TGTGCCAGTAGCCCAGGACAGCGGCTACCCTACGAGCAGTACTTC. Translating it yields CASSPGQRLPYEQYF.

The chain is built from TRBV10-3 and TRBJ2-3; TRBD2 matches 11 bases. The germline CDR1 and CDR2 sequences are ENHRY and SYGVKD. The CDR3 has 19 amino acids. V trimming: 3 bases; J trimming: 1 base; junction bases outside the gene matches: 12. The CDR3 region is CAISDGVLAGGGGTDTQYF. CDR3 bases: TGTGCCATCAGTGACGGGGTGCTAGCGGGGGGAGGGGGCACAGATACGCAGTATTTT.

The CDR3 spells CASSFLGQQETQYF. CDR3 DNA: TGTGCCAGCAGCTTTCTGGGGCAGCAAGAGACCCAGTACTTC. The rearrangement joins TRBV7-3 to TRBJ2-5; D may be TRBD1 (5 bases). The germline V and J ends were trimmed by 3 bases and 2 bases, with 10 bases remaining between them. The germline V gene encodes CDR1 SGHTA and CDR2 FQGTGA. This CDR3 contains 14 residues.

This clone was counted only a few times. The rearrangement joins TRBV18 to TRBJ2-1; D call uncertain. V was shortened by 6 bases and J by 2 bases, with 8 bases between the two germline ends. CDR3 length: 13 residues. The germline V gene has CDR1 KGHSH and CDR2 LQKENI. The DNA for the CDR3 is TGTGCCAGCTCGACCCAGGCCTACAATGAGCAGTTCTTC. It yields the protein CASSTQAYNEQFF.

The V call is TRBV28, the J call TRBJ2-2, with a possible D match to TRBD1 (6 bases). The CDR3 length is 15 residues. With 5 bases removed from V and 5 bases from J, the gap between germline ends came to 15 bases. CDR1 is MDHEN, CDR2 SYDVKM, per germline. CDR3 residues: CASSVTGIRTGELFF. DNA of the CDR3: TGTGCCAGCAGTGTAACAGGGATACGTACCGGGGAGCTGTTTTTT.

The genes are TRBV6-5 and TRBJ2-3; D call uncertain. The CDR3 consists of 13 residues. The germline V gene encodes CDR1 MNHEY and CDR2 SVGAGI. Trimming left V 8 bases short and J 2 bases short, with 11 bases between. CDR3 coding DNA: TGTGCCAGCCTTGGTAGAAACACAGATACGCAGTATTTT. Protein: CASLGRNTDTQYF.

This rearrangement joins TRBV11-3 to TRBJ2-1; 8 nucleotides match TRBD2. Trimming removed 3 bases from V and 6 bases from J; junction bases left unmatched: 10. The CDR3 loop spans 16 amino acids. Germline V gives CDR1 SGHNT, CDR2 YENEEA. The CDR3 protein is CASSFGGGKGFNEQFF. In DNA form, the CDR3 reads TGTGCCAGCAGCTTCGGGGGGGGCAAGGGATTCAATGAGCAGTTCTTC.

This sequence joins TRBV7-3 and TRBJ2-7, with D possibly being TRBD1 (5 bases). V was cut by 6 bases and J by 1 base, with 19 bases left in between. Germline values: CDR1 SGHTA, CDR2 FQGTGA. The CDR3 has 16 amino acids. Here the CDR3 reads CASSQGVTVASYEQYF. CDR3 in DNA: TGTGCCAGCAGTCAAGGGGTGACAGTCGCATCCTACGAGCAGTACTTC.

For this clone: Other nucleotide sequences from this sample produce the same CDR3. Here the CDR3 DNA reads TGTGCCAGCAGCCTTACAGGGAACACTGAAGCTTTCTTT. Encoded protein: CASSLTGNTEAFF. The chain recombines TRBV7-2 with TRBJ1-1; possibly TRBD1 for D (5 bases). This CDR3 has 13 amino acids. In germline, CDR1 is SGHTA, CDR2 FQGNSA. V lost 5 bases, J lost 1 base, and 8 bases lay in between.

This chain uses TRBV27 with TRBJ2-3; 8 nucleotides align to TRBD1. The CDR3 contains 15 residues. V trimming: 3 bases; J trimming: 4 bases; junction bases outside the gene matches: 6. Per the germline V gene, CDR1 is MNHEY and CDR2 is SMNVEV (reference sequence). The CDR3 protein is CASSFRTGFPDTQYF. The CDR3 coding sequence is TGTGCCAGCAGTTTCCGGACAGGGTTCCCAGATACGCAGTATTTT.

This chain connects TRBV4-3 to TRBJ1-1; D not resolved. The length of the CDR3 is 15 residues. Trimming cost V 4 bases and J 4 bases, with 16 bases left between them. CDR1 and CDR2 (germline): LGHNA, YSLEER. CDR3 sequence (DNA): TGCGCCAGCAGCCCCCATTATGGGCTCGGCACTGAAGCTTTCTTT. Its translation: CASSPHYGLGTEAFF.

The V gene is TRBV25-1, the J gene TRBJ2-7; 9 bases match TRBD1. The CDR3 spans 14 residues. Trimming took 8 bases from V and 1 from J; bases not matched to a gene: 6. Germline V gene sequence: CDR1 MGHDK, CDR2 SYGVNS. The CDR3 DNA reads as TGTGCCAGCTCCTCCGGGACAGGGTCCTACGAGCAGTACTTC. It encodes CASSSGTGSYEQYF.

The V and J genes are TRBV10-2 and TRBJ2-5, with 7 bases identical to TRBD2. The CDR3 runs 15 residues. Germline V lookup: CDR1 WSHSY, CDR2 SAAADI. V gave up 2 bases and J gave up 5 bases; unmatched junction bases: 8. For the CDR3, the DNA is TGCGCCAGCAGTGAGCCCAGCGGGGCGGGGGAGACCCAGTACTTC. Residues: CASSEPSGAGETQYF.

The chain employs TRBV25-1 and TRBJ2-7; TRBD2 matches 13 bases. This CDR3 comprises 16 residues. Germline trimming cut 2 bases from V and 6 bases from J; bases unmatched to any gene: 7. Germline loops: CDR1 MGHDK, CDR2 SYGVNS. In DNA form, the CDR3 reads TGTGCCAGCAGTGAAGGAAAAACTAGCGGGGGGGCCGAGCAGTACTTC. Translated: CASSEGKTSGGAEQYF.

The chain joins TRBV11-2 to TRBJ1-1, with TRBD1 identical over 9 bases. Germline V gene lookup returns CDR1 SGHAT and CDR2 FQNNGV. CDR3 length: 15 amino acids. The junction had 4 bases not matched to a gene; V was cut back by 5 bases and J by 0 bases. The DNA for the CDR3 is TGTGCCAGCAGCGGTAGACAGGGGGTGAACACTGAAGCTTTCTTT. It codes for CASSGRQGVNTEAFF.

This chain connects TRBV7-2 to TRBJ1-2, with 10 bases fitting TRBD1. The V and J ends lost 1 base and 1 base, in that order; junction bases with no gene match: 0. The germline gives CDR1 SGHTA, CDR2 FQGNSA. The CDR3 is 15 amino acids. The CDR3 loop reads CASSLGDRGNYGYTF. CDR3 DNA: TGTGCCAGCAGCTTAGGGGACAGGGGTAACTATGGCTACACCTTC.

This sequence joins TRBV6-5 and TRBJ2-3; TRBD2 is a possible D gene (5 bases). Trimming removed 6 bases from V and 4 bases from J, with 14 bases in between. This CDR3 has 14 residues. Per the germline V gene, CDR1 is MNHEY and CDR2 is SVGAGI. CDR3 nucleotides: TGTGCCAGCAGGCAACTAGTATTCTCAGATACGCAGTATTTT. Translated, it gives CASRQLVFSDTQYF.

CDR3 region: CASSRQGGETQYF. The CDR3 nucleotides are TGTGCCAGCAGCCGACAAGGCGGGGAGACCCAGTACTTC. The V and J genes are TRBV5-4 and TRBJ2-5; a weak D match, TRBD2 (5 bases). V was clipped by 4 bases and J by 5 bases, with 12 bases between them. Looked up from germline, CDR1 is SGHNT and CDR2 is YYREEE (reference sequence). This CDR3 spans 13 amino acids.

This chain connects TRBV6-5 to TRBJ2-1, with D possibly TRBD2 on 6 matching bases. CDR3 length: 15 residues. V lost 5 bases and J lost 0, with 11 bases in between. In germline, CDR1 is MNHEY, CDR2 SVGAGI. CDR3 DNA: TGTGCCAGCAGTGTTGCCGGGAGCTCCTACAATGAGCAGTTCTTC. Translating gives CASSVAGSSYNEQFF.

CDR3 in DNA: TGTGCCAGTAGTATGCCGGGACAGGGAAATCAGCCCCAGCATTTT. It encodes CASSMPGQGNQPQHF. V and J are TRBV19 and TRBJ1-5, with 9 nucleotides matching TRBD1. Trimming removed 3 bases from V and 4 bases from J; junction bases left unmatched: 4. The CDR3 runs to 15 residues. Germline V lookup: CDR1 LNHDA, CDR2 SQIVND (reference sequence).

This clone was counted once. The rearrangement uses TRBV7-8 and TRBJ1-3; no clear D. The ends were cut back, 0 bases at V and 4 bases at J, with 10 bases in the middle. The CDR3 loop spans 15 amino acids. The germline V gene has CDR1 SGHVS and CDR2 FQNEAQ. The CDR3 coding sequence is TGTGCCAGCAGCTTAGCTCCCGTGCGCGGAAACACCATATATTTT. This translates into CASSLAPVRGNTIYF.

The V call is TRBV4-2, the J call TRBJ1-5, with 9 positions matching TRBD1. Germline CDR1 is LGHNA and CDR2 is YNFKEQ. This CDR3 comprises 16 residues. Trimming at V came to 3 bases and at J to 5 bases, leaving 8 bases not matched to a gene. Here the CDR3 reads CASSQDAGTGYQPQHF. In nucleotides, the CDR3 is TGTGCCAGCAGCCAGGACGCCGGGACAGGGTATCAGCCCCAGCATTTT.

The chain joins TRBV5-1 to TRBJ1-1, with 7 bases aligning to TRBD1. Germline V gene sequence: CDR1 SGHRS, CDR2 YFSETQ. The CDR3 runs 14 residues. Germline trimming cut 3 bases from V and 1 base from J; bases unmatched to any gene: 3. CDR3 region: CASSSSGGNTEAFF. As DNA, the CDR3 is TGCGCCAGCAGCTCGTCAGGGGGGAACACTGAAGCTTTCTTT.

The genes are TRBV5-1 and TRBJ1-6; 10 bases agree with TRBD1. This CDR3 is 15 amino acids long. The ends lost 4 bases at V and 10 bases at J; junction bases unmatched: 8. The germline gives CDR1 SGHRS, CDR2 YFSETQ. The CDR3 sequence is CASSHSGTGVSPLHF. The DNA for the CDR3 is TGCGCCAGCAGCCACTCCGGGACAGGGGTCTCACCCCTCCACTTT.